This T cell receptor beta chain appears in the sequencing data of a study of blood T cells in healthy people across ages. It was with a sample-barcoded 5' primer and a J-beta primer mix that a second PCR of about 7 to 12 cycles was run. Paired-end reads containing CDR3 totaled no fewer than 2.5 million for each sample. TCRdb processed the 5' RACE reads anew with MiXCR; each CDR3 protein has one entry. The data show 600,000 to 1,000,000 distinct CDR3 sequences, 20% to 25% seen once. The CDR3 sequence is 16 residues long. From germline, CDR1 is SGHDN and CDR2 FVKESK. This same sample was also taken into another study, of T cells of mothers and their children.

The source material was blood. The sequence was collected from a boy between 10 and 17 years old in good health. This chain joins TRBV14 and TRBJ2-5, with TRBD2 matching over 7 bases. The last part of the DNA fits TRBJ2-1 better; the J call may be wrong. CDR3 sequence: CASSLFVGEGYNEQFF. The CDR3 DNA reads TGTGCCAGCAGCCTTTTTGTGGGGGAGGGCTACAATGAGCAGTTCTTC.